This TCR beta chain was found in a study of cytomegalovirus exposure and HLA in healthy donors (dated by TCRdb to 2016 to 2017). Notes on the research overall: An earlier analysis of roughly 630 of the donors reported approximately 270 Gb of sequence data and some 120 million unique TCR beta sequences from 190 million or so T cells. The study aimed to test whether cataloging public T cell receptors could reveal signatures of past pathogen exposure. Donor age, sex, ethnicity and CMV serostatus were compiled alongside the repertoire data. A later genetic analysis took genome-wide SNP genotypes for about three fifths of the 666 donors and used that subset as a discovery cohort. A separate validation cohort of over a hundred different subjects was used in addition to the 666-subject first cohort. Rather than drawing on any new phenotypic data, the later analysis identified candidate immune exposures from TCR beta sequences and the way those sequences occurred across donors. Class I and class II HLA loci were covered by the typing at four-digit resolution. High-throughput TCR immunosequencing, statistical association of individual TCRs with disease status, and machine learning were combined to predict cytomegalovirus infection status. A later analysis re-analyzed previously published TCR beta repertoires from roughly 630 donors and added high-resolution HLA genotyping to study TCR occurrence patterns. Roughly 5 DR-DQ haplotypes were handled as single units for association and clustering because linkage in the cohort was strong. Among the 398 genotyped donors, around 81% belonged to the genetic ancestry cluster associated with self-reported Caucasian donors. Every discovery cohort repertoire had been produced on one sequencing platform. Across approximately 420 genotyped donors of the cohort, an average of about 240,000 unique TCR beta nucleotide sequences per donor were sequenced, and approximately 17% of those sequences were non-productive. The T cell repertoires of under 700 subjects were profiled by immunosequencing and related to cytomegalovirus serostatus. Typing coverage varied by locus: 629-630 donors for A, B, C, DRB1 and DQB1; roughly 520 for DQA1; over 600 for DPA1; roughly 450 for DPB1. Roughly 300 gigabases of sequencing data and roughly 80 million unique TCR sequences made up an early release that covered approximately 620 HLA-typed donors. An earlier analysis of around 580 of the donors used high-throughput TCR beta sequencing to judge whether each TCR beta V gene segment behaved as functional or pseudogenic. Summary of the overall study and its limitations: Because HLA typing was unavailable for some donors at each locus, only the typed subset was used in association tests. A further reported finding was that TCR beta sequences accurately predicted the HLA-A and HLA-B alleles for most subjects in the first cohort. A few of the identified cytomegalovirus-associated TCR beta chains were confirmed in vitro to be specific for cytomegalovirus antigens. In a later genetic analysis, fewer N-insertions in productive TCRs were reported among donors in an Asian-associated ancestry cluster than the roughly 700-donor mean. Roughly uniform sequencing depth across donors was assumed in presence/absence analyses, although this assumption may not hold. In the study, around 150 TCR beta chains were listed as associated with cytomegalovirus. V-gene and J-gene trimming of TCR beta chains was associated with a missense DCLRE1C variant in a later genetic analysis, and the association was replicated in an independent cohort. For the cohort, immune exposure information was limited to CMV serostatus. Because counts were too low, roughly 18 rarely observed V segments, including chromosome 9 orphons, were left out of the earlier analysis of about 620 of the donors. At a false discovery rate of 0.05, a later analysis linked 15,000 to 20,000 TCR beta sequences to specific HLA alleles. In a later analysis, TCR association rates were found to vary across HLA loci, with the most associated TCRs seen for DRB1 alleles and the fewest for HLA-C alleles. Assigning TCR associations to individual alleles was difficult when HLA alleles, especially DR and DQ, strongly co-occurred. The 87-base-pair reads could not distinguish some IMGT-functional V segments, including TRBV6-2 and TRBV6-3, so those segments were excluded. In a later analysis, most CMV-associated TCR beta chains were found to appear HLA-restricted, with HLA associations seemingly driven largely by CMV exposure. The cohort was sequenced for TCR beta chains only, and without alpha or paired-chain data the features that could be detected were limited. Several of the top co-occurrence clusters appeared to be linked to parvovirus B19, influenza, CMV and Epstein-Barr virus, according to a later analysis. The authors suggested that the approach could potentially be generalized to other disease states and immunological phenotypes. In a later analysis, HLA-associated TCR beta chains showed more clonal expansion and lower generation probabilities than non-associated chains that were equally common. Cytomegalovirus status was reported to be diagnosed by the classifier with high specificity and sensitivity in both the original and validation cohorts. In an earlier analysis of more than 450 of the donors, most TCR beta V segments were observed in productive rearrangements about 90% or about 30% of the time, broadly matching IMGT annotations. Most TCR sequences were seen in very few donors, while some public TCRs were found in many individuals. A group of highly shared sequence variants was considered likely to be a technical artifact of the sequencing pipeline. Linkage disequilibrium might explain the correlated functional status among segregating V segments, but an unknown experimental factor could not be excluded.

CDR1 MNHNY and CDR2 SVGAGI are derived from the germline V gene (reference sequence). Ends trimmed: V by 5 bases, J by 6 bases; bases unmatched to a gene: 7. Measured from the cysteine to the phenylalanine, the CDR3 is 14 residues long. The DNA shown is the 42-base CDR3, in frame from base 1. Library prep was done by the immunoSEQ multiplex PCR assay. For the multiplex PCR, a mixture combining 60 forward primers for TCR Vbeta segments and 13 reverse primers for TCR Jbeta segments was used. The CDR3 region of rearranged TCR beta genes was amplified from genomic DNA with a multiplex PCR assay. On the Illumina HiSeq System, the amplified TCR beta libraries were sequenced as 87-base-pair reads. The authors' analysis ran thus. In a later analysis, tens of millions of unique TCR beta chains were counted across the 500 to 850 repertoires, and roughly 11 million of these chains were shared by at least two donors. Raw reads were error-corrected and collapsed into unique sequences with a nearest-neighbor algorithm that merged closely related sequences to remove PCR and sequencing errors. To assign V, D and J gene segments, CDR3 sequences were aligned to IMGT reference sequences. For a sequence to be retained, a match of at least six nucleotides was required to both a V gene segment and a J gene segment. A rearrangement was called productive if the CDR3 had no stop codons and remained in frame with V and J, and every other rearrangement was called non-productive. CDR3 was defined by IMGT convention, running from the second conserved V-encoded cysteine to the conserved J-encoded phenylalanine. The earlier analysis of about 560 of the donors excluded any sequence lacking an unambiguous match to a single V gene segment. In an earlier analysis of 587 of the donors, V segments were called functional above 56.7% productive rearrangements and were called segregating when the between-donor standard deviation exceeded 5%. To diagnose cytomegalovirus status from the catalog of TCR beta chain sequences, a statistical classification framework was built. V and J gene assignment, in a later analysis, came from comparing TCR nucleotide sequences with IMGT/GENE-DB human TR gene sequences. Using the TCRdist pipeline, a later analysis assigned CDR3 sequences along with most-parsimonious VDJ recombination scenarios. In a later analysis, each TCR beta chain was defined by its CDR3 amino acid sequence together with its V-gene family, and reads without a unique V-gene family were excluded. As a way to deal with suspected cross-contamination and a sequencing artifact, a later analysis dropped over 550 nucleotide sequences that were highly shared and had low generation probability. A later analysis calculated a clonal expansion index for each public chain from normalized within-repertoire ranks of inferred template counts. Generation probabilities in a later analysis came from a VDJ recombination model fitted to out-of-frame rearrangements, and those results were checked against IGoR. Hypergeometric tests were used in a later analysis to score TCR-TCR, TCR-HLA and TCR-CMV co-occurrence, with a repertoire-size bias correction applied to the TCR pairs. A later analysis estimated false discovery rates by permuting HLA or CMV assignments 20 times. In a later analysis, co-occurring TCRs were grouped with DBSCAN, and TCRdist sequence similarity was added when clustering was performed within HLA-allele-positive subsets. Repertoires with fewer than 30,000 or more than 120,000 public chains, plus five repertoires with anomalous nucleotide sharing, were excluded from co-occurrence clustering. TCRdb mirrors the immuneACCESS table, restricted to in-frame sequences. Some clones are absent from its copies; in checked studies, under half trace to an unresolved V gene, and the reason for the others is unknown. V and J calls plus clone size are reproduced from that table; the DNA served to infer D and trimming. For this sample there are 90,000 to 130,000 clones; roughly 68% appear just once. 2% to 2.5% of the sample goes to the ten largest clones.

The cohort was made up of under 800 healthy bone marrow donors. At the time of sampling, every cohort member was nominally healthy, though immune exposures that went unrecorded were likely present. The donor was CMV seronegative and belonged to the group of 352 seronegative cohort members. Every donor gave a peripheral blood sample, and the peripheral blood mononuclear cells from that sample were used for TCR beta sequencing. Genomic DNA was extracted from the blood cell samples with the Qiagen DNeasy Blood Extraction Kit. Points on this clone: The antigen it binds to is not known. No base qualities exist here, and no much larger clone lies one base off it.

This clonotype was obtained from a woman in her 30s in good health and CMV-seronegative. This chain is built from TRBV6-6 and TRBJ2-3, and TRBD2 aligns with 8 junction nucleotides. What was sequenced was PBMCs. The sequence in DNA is TGTGCCAGCAGTACGGGAGGGTTGTCGGATACGCAGTATTTT. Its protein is CASSTGGLSDTQYF.